These 26 T cell receptor beta chains were all obtained from the same sample, sequenced in a study of CXCR3-negative and CXCR3-positive naive CD8 T cells. The method, 5' RACE with UMI labels, was used to prepare the TRB cDNA libraries. Reprocessing the 5' RACE reads, TCRdb reports a single entry for every CDR3 protein and omits DNA. Its table records about 6,700 distinct CDR3 sequences. Specimen: naive CXCR3- CD8+ T cells from blood. The subset denotes: CD45RO-CCR7+CD27+CD95- naive CD8+ T cells lacking CXCR3 (TNR3-). These receptors were collected from a human donor in good health. Some clones in this sample may be carry-over from other donors' samples.

This clonotype counts as medium-sized (0.01 to 0.1%) by frequency. V gene TRBV13 combines with J gene TRBJ2-1; TCRdb's D gene call, TRBD2, goes unchecked for lack of DNA. CDR1 is PRHDT, CDR2 FYEKMQ, per germline (reference sequence). The CDR3 has 14 amino acids. The CDR3 is CASKGSGLNNEQFF.

This clonotype is identified as medium-sized (0.01 to 0.1%) from frequency. The CDR3 sequence is CSARDPAEQGPPNYGYTF. This rearrangement joins TRBV20-1 to TRBJ1-2; TCRdb outputs TRBD1, but without DNA this stays unchecked. In germline, CDR1 is DFQATT, CDR2 SNEGSKA (reference sequence). The CDR3 contains 18 residues.

The chain employs TRBV28 and TRBJ2-1; TCRdb's D call, TRBD1, is unchecked because there is no DNA. CDR3 length: 13 residues. Per germline, CDR1 MDHEN and CDR2 SYDVKM. This CDR3 reads CASSLGAVSEQFF.

This clonotype is medium-sized by frequency. This chain links TRBV29-1 with TRBJ2-7; TCRdb lists TRBD2, though no DNA is available to test this call. Germline V gene sequence: CDR1 SQVTM, CDR2 ANQGSEA. The CDR3 runs to 13 residues. CDR3 sequence reads: CSVITSRGYEQYF.

Judged by frequency, this clonotype is medium-sized. V gene TRBV20-1 combines with J gene TRBJ2-5; the TRBD1 assignment by TCRdb is unverifiable without DNA. CDR1 is DFQATT and CDR2 is SNEGSKA in the germline V gene (reference sequence). CDR3 size: 15 residues. CDR3 region: CSAEPYSDEGETQYF.

The rearrangement links TRBV10-3 to TRBJ2-1; TCRdb designates TRBD1, a call that cannot be tested without DNA. The germline V gene has CDR1 ENHRY and CDR2 SYGVKD. CDR3 length: 13 amino acids. CDR3 amino acids: CAIRPPGRDEQFF.

By frequency, this clonotype registers medium-sized (0.01 to 0.1%). V is TRBV27 and J is TRBJ1-1; with no DNA, the TCRdb D assignment of TRBD1 cannot be verified. This CDR3 has 15 amino acids. The V gene's germline CDR1 is MNHEY and CDR2 SMNVEV (reference sequence). CDR3 residues: CASSPIIVGGTEAFF.

This clonotype is called medium-sized based on its frequency. The CDR3 protein is CASSLPSGATGGRGTDTQYF. This rearrangement joins TRBV28 to TRBJ2-3; the TRBD1 assignment by TCRdb is unverifiable without DNA. CDR1 is MDHEN, CDR2 SYDVKM, per germline. This CDR3 spans 20 amino acids.

This clonotype ranks as medium-sized (0.01 to 0.1%) in terms of frequency. The rearrangement links TRBV20-1 to TRBJ1-4; there is no DNA to check the TCRdb D call of TRBD1. The CDR3 has 17 residues. Germline assignment: CDR1 DFQATT and CDR2 SNEGSKA (reference sequence). The CDR3 protein is CSARGTGDFTTNEKLFF.

This clonotype is called medium-sized based on its frequency. The V and J genes are TRBV7-9 and TRBJ2-7; TCRdb's D call of TRBD1 is untestable without DNA. This CDR3 is built from 14 residues. Germline-derived CDR1 and CDR2 are SEHNR and FQNEAQ (reference sequence). CDR3 sequence reads: CASSPPGGSYEQYF.

This clonotype is called medium-sized based on its frequency. The V and J genes are TRBV7-9 and TRBJ1-4. The CDR3 covers 15 residues. Germline CDR1 and CDR2: SEHNR and FQNEAQ (reference sequence). The CDR3 region is CASSLSIATNEKLFF.

V usage is TRBV21-1 and J usage is TRBJ1-5; TCRdb gives TRBD1 as the D gene, but with no DNA this cannot be confirmed. TRBV21-1 is a documented pseudogene. There are 16 residues in the CDR3. The CDR3 here is CASSKALGGSNQPQHF.

This clonotype is called medium-sized based on its frequency. The chain couples TRBV9 to TRBJ2-7; TCRdb proposes TRBD1, but this gene call is untestable without DNA. Looked up from germline, CDR1 is SGDLS and CDR2 is YYNGEE. This CDR3 comprises 15 residues. CDR3: CASSVAPGIAYEQYF.

V and J are TRBV5-1 and TRBJ2-1; the D gene TCRdb calls, TRBD1, cannot be checked with no DNA. Germline CDR1 is SGHRS and CDR2 is YFSETQ. This CDR3 spans 15 amino acids. CDR3 in amino acids: CASSPRGGSYNEQFF. Variable domain in full (rest from reference TRBV5-1 and TRBJ2-1): KAGVTQTPRYLIKTRGQQVTLSCSPISGHRSVSWYQQTPGQGLQFLFEYFSETQRNKGNFPGRFSGRQFSNSRSEMNVSTLELGDSALYLCASSPRGGSYNEQFFGPGTRLTVL.

Judged by frequency, this clonotype is medium-sized. V usage is TRBV6-2 or TRBV6-3 and J usage is TRBJ2-1; TCRdb's D call, TRBD2, is unchecked because there is no DNA. CDR1 and CDR2 (germline): MNHEY, SVGEGT. The CDR3 is 17 residues long. The CDR3 here is CASSYSWTSGALGEQFF.

By frequency, this clonotype is medium-sized (0.01 to 0.1%). This chain uses TRBV5-1 with TRBJ2-1; the TCRdb call, TRBD2, lacks DNA for checking. Per germline, CDR1 SGHRS and CDR2 YFSETQ. The CDR3 extends over 15 amino acids. CDR3 residues: CASSWDPRSYNEQFF.

The chain employs TRBV5-6 and TRBJ2-1; TCRdb lists TRBD1, though no DNA is available to test this call. The length of the CDR3 is 13 residues. Germline values: CDR1 SGHDT, CDR2 YYEEEE. The CDR3 protein is CASRWGQGYEQFF. The full variable domain, rest sourced from reference TRBV5-6 and TRBJ2-1, is DAGVTQSPTHLIKTRGQQVTLRCSPKSGHDTVSWYQQALGQGPQFIFQYYEEEERQRGNFPDRFSGHQFPNYSSELNVNALLLGDSALYLCASRWGQGYEQFFGPGTRLTVL.

By frequency, this clonotype registers medium-sized. V gene TRBV20-1 combines with J gene TRBJ2-4; lacking DNA, the TRBD1 call made by TCRdb goes unchecked. The CDR3 loop spans 15 amino acids. Per the germline V gene, CDR1 is DFQATT and CDR2 is SNEGSKA (reference sequence). CDR3 protein: CSAIPGQLAKNIQYF.

The gene calls are TRBV2 and TRBJ1-4; lacking DNA, the TRBD1 call made by TCRdb goes unchecked. CDR3 size: 15 residues. The germline V gene has CDR1 SNHLY and CDR2 FYNNEI. CDR3 protein: CASMPRNRGNEKLFF.

The chain employs TRBV5-6 and TRBJ1-5; TCRdb's D call of TRBD1 is untestable without DNA. The CDR3 runs 15 residues. Germline V gene data show CDR1 as SGHDT and CDR2 as YYEEEE. The CDR3 sequence is CASSLDGGRVQPQHF.

In terms of frequency, this clonotype is medium-sized. This rearrangement joins TRBV29-1 to TRBJ2-3; TCRdb reports TRBD1, a call that lacks DNA to check it against. In germline, CDR1 is SQVTM, CDR2 ANQGSEA. This CDR3 has 14 amino acids. The CDR3 loop reads CSVGDTIFTDTQYF.

In terms of frequency, this clonotype is medium-sized. The rearrangement joins TRBV29-1 to TRBJ2-2; no DNA is available, so the TRBD1 call from TCRdb remains unchecked. The CDR3 extends over 13 amino acids. In germline, CDR1 is SQVTM, CDR2 ANQGSEA. CDR3: CSVLGGSPGELFF.

Its frequency marks this clonotype as medium-sized. This chain connects TRBV25-1 to TRBJ2-1. The CDR3 consists of 11 residues. Germline assignment: CDR1 MGHDK and CDR2 SYGVNS. The CDR3 sequence: CASSRSNEQFF.

The J gene is TRBJ2-3, the V gene TRBV9; TCRdb returns TRBD1, unconfirmable since there is no DNA. CDR3 size: 18 residues. Germline CDR1 and CDR2: SGDLS and YYNGEE. The CDR3 reads CASSATRRGLPPGDTQYF.

This chain joins TRBV6-6 and TRBJ2-4; TCRdb gives TRBD1 as the D gene, but with no DNA this cannot be confirmed. The CDR3 length is 12 residues. The V gene's germline CDR1 is MNHNY and CDR2 SVGAGI (reference sequence). This CDR3 is CASWGGANIQYF.

The chain carries TRBV29-1 and TRBJ1-1. Germline loops: CDR1 SQVTM, CDR2 ANQGSEA. The CDR3 consists of 13 residues. This CDR3 reads CSVERGANTEAFF.